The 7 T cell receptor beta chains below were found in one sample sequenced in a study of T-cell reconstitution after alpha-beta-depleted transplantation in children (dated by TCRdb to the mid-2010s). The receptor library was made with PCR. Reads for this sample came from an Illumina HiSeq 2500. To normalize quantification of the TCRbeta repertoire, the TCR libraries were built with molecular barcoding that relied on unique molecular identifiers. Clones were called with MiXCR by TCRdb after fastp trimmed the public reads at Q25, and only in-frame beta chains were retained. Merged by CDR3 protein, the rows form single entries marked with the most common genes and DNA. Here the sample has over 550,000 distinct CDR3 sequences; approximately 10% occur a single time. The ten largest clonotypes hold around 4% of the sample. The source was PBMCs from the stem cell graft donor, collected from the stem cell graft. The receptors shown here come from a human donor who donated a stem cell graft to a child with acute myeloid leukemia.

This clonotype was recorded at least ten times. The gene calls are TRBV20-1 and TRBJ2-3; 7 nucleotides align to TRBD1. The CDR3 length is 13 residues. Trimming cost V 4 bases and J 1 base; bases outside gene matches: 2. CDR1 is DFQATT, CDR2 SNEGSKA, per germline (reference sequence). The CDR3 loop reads CSATGGRTDTQYF. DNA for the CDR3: TGCAGTGCTACAGGGGGTCGCACAGATACGCAGTATTTT.

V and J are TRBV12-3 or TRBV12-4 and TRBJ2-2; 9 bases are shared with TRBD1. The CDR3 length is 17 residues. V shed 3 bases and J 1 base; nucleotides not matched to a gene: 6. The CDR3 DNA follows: TGTGCCAGCAGTTTGGAACAGGGGGCCGGGAACACCGGGGAGCTGTTTTTT. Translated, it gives CASSLEQGAGNTGELFF.

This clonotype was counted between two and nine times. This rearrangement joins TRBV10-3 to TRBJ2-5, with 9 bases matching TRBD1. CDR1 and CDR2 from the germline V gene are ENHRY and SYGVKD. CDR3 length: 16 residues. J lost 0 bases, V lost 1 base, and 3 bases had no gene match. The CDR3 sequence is CAISEYTGGYQETQYF. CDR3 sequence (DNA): TGTGCCATCAGTGAGTACACAGGGGGCTACCAAGAGACCCAGTACTTC.

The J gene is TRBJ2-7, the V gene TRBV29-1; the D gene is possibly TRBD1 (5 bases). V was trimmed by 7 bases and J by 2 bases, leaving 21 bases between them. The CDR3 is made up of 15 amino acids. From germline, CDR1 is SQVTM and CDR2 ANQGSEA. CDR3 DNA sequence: TGCAGCGCTGGAATAAATATAGGGGCCACCTACGAGCAGTACTTC. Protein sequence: CSAGINIGATYEQYF.

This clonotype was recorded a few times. The CDR3 spells CASSEVPAGETNTEAFF. The CDR3 DNA reads TGTGCCAGCAGTGAAGTCCCCGCAGGGGAGACAAACACTGAAGCTTTCTTT. The chain uses TRBV25-1 and TRBJ1-1, with D possibly TRBD1 on 6 matching bases. Trimming stripped 2 bases from V and 2 bases from J, with 18 bases between. CDR1 and CDR2 (germline): MGHDK, SYGVNS. CDR3 length equals 17 residues.

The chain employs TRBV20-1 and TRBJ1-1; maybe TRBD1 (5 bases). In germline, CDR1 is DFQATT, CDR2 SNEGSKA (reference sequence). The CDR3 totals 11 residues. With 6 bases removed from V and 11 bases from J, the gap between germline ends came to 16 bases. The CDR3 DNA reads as TGCAGTGCACGGCCCGGGGCTGCGGCTTTCTTT. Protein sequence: CSARPGAAAFF.

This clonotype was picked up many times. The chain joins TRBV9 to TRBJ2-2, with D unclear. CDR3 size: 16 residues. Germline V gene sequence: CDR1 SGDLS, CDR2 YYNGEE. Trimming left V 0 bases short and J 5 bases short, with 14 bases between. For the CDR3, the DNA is TGTGCCAGCAGCGTAGTTCAGAAAACGGGTACCGGGGAGCTGTTTTTT. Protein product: CASSVVQKTGTGELFF.